The 28 T cell receptor beta chains below come from one sample, sequenced in a study of T-cell reconstitution after alpha-beta-depleted transplantation in children. Library preparation (for TCRbeta) was performed with unique molecular identifiers. TCRdb used MiXCR to reprocess the PCR reads, holding one entry per CDR3 protein. The sample has some 290,000 distinct CDR3 sequences, approximately 9.6% seen once. The sample consisted of PBMCs from the stem cell graft donor, taken from the stem cell graft. These receptors were collected from a human donor who donated a stem cell graft to a child with SCID.

This rearrangement joins TRBV12-3 or TRBV12-4 to TRBJ1-4, with 9 nucleotides matching TRBD1. V shed 6 bases and J 8 bases; nucleotides not matched to a gene: 7. There are 14 residues in the CDR3. Written as DNA, the CDR3 is TGTGCCAGCAGCAGACAGGGGGTTAGGGAAAAACTGTTTTTT. It encodes CASSRQGVREKLFF.

This clonotype was found many times. The chain couples TRBV5-1 to TRBJ2-2; D unresolved. This CDR3 is built from 15 residues. CDR1 is SGHRS and CDR2 is YFSETQ in the germline V gene. The V and J ends lost 0 bases and 0 bases respectively, with 6 bases between them. The CDR3 protein is CASSLATANTGELFF. DNA for the CDR3: TGCGCCAGCAGCTTGGCGACGGCGAACACCGGGGAGCTGTTTTTT.

This clonotype showed up just a few times. V gene TRBV5-1 combines with J gene TRBJ1-4, with 8 positions matching TRBD1. Germline values: CDR1 SGHRS, CDR2 YFSETQ. V shed 6 bases and J 4 bases; nucleotides not matched to a gene: 8. The CDR3 length is 15 residues. The CDR3 nucleotides read TGCGCCAGCACCCCTCAGGGGGCGCGTAATGAAAAACTGTTTTTT. Translation: CASTPQGARNEKLFF.

The CDR3 reads CASSLAGGLYNEQFF. The CDR3 DNA reads as TGCGCCAGCAGCTTGGCGGGGGGATTATACAATGAGCAGTTCTTC. J is TRBJ2-1 and V is TRBV5-1, with TRBD2 matching 7 bases. Germline V lookup: CDR1 SGHRS, CDR2 YFSETQ. CDR3 length: 15 amino acids. V shed 0 bases and J 4 bases; nucleotides not matched to a gene: 4.

This clonotype was counted only a few times. The chain combines TRBV6-1 with TRBJ2-7, with unresolved D. V lost 1 base to trimming and J lost 1 base, with 8 bases between them. Germline loops: CDR1 MNHNS, CDR2 SASEGT. The CDR3 extends over 14 amino acids. The CDR3 loop reads CASSEGGRSYEQYF. The DNA of the CDR3 is TGTGCCAGCAGTGAAGGAGGCCGGTCCTACGAGCAGTACTTC.

This clonotype was recorded many times. The V and J genes are TRBV29-1 and TRBJ2-7, with no clear D. This CDR3 has 15 residues. Trimming pared 0 bases from V and 3 bases from J, leaving 15 bases between. Looked up from germline, CDR1 is SQVTM and CDR2 is ANQGSEA. The CDR3 here is CSVEDGPGTSYEQYF. As DNA, the CDR3 is TGCAGCGTTGAAGATGGACCCGGAACGAGCTACGAGCAGTACTTC.

This clonotype was detected only a few times. Mismatch with germline at one junction end may stem from a read error. The V gene is TRBV6-5, the J gene TRBJ1-1, with D perhaps matching TRBD1 (5 bases). The CDR3 sequence is 13 residues long. CDR1 is MNHEY and CDR2 is SVGAGI in the germline V gene. The CDR3 DNA follows: TGTGCCAGCAGTTACGGGGGGAACGCTGAAGCTTTCTTT. Residues: CASSYGGNAEAFF.

This clonotype was found a few times. The rearrangement links TRBV7-2 to TRBJ2-5; D might be TRBD1 (5 bases). From germline, CDR1 is SGHTA and CDR2 FQGNSA. V was pared by 0 bases and J by 2 bases, with 10 bases between. The length of the CDR3 is 15 residues. CDR3 loop: CASSLAGQIQETQYF. CDR3 coding DNA: TGTGCCAGCAGCTTAGCGGGGCAGATACAAGAGACCCAGTACTTC.

This clonotype was seen only a few times. J is TRBJ2-3 and V is TRBV4-1; TRBD2 agrees at 13 bases. From germline, CDR1 is MGHRA and CDR2 YSYEKL. This CDR3 comprises 18 residues. J lost 0 bases, V lost 4 bases, and 7 bases had no gene match. The CDR3 spells CASSPTSGGLPSTDTQYF. CDR3 DNA: TGCGCCAGCAGCCCGACTAGCGGGGGGCTCCCCAGCACAGATACGCAGTATTTT.

This clonotype was seen many times. The gene calls are TRBV7-9 and TRBJ2-1, with TRBD2 as a possible D gene (5 bases). V dropped 5 bases and J dropped 10 bases, with 18 bases sitting between them. The V gene's germline CDR1 is SEHNR and CDR2 FQNEAQ (reference sequence). The CDR3 loop spans 14 amino acids. As DNA, the CDR3 is TGTGCCAGCAGCGCCCCGGGATTCACAAGGGAGCAGTTCTTC. It encodes CASSAPGFTREQFF.

The V gene is TRBV10-3, the J gene TRBJ2-2, with 7 bases fitting TRBD1. The CDR3 covers 14 residues. Germline CDR1 reads ENHRY; CDR2 reads SYGVKD. The V and J ends lost 10 bases and 1 base, in that order; junction bases with no gene match: 6. The CDR3 DNA reads as TGTGCCACGACCGGGACAGAGAACACCGGGGAGCTGTTTTTT. It is translated as CATTGTENTGELFF.

This clonotype was detected a few times. The rearrangement joins TRBV12-3 or TRBV12-4 to TRBJ2-3; D unresolved. The CDR3 is 15 amino acids. Trimming shortened V by 6 bases and J by 5 bases, and 18 bases separated the two germline ends. This chain's CDR3 is CASRFLGRIGDTQYF. CDR3 bases: TGTGCCAGCAGATTTCTAGGGCGTATTGGAGATACGCAGTATTTT.

The rearrangement uses TRBV6-5 and TRBJ1-4; no reliable D call. CDR1 and CDR2 from the germline V gene are MNHEY and SVGAGI. CDR3 length equals 16 residues. V was shortened by 2 bases and J by 0 bases, with 10 bases between the two germline ends. DNA for the CDR3: TGTGCCAGCAGTTACCTTCCCGCTGCAACTAATGAAAAACTGTTTTTT. This translates into CASSYLPAATNEKLFF.

The chain joins TRBV10-3 to TRBJ2-7, with a weak D call TRBD1 (6 bases). Germline V gene data show CDR1 as ENHRY and CDR2 as SYGVKD. The CDR3 runs to 15 residues. Deletions cut 0 bases from V and 0 bases from J, with 9 bases between. For the CDR3, the DNA is TGTGCCATCAGTGAGTCTATAGGGGGCTCCTACGAGCAGTACTTC. Its translation: CAISESIGGSYEQYF.

This clonotype was seen a handful of times. The gene calls are TRBV5-1 and TRBJ1-4; no clear D. There are 16 residues in the CDR3. Germline V CDR1 and CDR2: SGHRS, YFSETQ. The germline V and J ends were trimmed by 5 bases and 0 bases, with 14 bases remaining between them. The CDR3 sequence is CASRPGNSATNEKLFF. CDR3 DNA sequence: TGCGCCAGCAGACCCGGGAACAGCGCAACTAATGAAAAACTGTTTTTT.

This chain links TRBV20-1 with TRBJ1-5, with a possible D match to TRBD1 (5 bases). The V gene lost 6 bases and the J gene lost 0 bases, with 15 bases spanning the gap. The germline V gene encodes CDR1 DFQATT and CDR2 SNEGSKA (reference sequence). This CDR3 spans 15 amino acids. The CDR3 is CSAVGGAGSNQPQHF. The CDR3 DNA reads as TGCAGTGCGGTCGGAGGGGCGGGTAGCAATCAGCCCCAGCATTTT.

This clonotype has only a few counts. The chain combines TRBV4-1 with TRBJ1-2; the D gene is possibly TRBD1 (5 bases). Per germline, CDR1 MGHRA and CDR2 YSYEKL. The CDR3 runs 15 residues. The V end lost 6 bases, the J end lost 2 bases, and 16 bases lay between the germline ends. CDR3 nucleotides: TGCGCCAGCAGGCTATTACCGGGACTAAACTATGGCTACACCTTC. Its protein is CASRLLPGLNYGYTF.

This clonotype was recorded at least ten times. CDR3 in DNA: TGTGCCAGCAGCCCTGTCGTAGGGAGCTCCTACGAGCAGTACTTC. Protein sequence: CASSPVVGSSYEQYF. This chain joins TRBV7-2 and TRBJ2-7; a possible D gene is TRBD2 (5 bases). Deletions cut 5 bases from V and 0 bases from J, with 14 bases between. CDR3 length: 15 residues. CDR1 and CDR2 (germline): SGHTA, FQGNSA.

As regards this clonotype: One junction end disagrees with the germline gene, perhaps due to a read error. This rearrangement joins TRBV12-5 to TRBJ2-3, with D maybe TRBD1 (6 bases). Germline V CDR1 and CDR2: LGHNT, FRNRAP. CDR3 length: 15 residues. CDR3 amino acids: CASGLVGGRTDKQYF. The CDR3 nucleotides are TGTGCTAGTGGTTTGGTAGGGGGTCGCACAGATAAGCAGTATTTT.

The chain's CDR3 is CASSLGDSPQETQYF. Written as DNA, the CDR3 is TGCGCCAGCAGCTTGGGAGACAGCCCCCAAGAGACCCAGTACTTC. The chain uses TRBV5-1 and TRBJ2-5; TRBD1 is a possible D gene (5 bases). Germline V gene data show CDR1 as SGHRS and CDR2 as YFSETQ. CDR3 size: 15 residues. V lost 0 bases and J lost 1, with 10 bases in between. Using reference TRBV5-1 and TRBJ2-5 for the parts outside the CDR3, the full variable domain is KAGVTQTPRYLIKTRGQQVTLSCSPISGHRSVSWYQQTPGQGLQFLFEYFSETQRNKGNFPGRFSGRQFSNSRSEMNVSTLELGDSALYLCASSLGDSPQETQYFGPGTRLLVL.

The chain uses TRBV10-1 and TRBJ2-7, with 8 bases fitting TRBD1. CDR1 is WNHNN and CDR2 is SYGVQD in the germline V gene (reference sequence). This CDR3 spans 12 amino acids. Trimming cost V 5 bases and J 11 bases; bases outside gene matches: 8. CDR3 amino acids: CASSIDRGRKYF. The CDR3 coding sequence is TGCGCCAGCAGTATTGACAGGGGAAGGAAGTACTTC.

This clonotype was seen at least ten times. This chain joins TRBV19 and TRBJ2-3; D gene uncertain. The germline V and J ends were trimmed by 6 bases and 4 bases, with 14 bases remaining between them. The CDR3 contains 14 residues. Germline assignment: CDR1 LNHDA and CDR2 SQIVND (reference sequence). The CDR3 nucleotides are TGTGCCAGTAGGCAGACTGGATCACCAGATACGCAGTATTTT. This gives the protein CASRQTGSPDTQYF.

The chain is built from TRBV7-8 and TRBJ1-1; 11 bases agree with TRBD1. Germline V gene sequence: CDR1 SGHVS, CDR2 FQNEAQ. The CDR3 spans 17 residues. The ends lost 3 bases at V and 6 bases at J; junction bases unmatched: 12. CDR3 bases: TGTGCCAGCAGCTTCGGACAGGGGGCGCTCCTTAATCCTGAAGCTTTCTTT. It encodes CASSFGQGALLNPEAFF.

This clonotype was detected only a few times. The chain carries TRBV12-3 or TRBV12-4 and TRBJ1-5; D call uncertain. CDR3 size: 12 residues. Trimming shortened V by 2 bases and J by 7 bases, and 6 bases separated the two germline ends. The DNA of the CDR3 is TGTGCCAGCAGTTTAATCCCGCAGCCCCAGCATTTT. Translated, it gives CASSLIPQPQHF.

This clonotype has ten or more counts. The chain recombines TRBV6-6 with TRBJ2-3; D is unresolved. In germline, CDR1 is MNHNY, CDR2 SVGAGI (reference sequence). The CDR3 is 13 amino acids. The ends were cut back, 2 bases at V and 2 bases at J, with 5 bases in the middle. The DNA of the CDR3 is TGTGCCAGCAGTTACCCGCTCACAGATACGCAGTATTTT. Its translation is CASSYPLTDTQYF.

This clonotype was counted at least ten times. CDR3 sequence (DNA): TGTGCCAGCAGCCCCCCAGACAGGGGACGTGGCAATGAGCAGTTCTTC. Protein product: CASSPPDRGRGNEQFF. This chain joins TRBV7-2 and TRBJ2-1, with 8 bases that match TRBD1. The CDR3 runs 16 residues. With V trimmed by 5 bases and J by 6 bases, 12 bases remained unmatched. Per germline, CDR1 SGHTA and CDR2 FQGNSA.

This sequence joins TRBV29-1 and TRBJ1-1; 9 bases match TRBD1. Losses at the gene ends were 7 bases for V and 6 bases for J; bases not matched to a gene: 6. The V gene's germline CDR1 is SQVTM and CDR2 ANQGSEA. CDR3 length: 12 amino acids. This CDR3 is CSALDRGPEAFF. In DNA form, the CDR3 reads TGCAGCGCCCTGGACAGGGGACCTGAAGCTTTCTTT.

This clonotype was detected only a few times. The J gene is TRBJ2-4, the V gene TRBV5-6; perhaps TRBD2 as D (5 bases). Germline assignment: CDR1 SGHDT and CDR2 YYEEEE. Trimming removed 1 base at V and 0 bases at J, with 14 bases between. The CDR3 runs to 17 residues. As DNA, the CDR3 is TGTGCCAGCAGCTTGACTACGGACTCCGTAGCCAAAAACATTCAGTACTTC. This translates into CASSLTTDSVAKNIQYF.